This T cell receptor beta chain is from a study of CD8 T cells in ankylosing spondylitis. Study-wide findings and caveats: CD8+ disease-linked clones were present at relatively low frequencies in blood.

The V end was cut by 2 bases, the J end by 0 bases, with 11 bases between. This CDR3 comprises 15 residues. CDR1 and CDR2 from the germline V gene are SGHAT and FQNNGV. Scientists made TCR beta libraries using quantitative 5'-RACE with molecular barcodes. TCRdb reprocessed the 5' RACE reads via MiXCR and lists one record per CDR3 protein. The sample lists 100,000 or so distinct CDR3 sequences, approximately 25% occurring once. Points on this clonotype: The antigen remains unidentified.

This clonotype originated in a male donor with ankylosing spondylitis. The sequenced material came from synovial fluid, either unsorted or a sorted T cell fraction (not recorded which). V is TRBV11-2 and J is TRBJ2-7; D remains ambiguous. This CDR3 is CASSLTQGYSYEQYF. CDR3 DNA: TGTGCCAGCAGCTTAACGCAAGGGTACTCCTACGAGCAGTACTTC.